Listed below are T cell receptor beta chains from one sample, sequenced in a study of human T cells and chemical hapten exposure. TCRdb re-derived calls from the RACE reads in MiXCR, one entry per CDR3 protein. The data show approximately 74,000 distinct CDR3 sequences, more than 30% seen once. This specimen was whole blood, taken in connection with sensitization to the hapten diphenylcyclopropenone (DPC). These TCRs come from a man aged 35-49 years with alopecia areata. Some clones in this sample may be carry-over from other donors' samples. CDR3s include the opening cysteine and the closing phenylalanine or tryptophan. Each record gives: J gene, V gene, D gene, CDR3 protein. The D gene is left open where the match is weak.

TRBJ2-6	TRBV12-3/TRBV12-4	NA	CASSLTGVSGANVLTF
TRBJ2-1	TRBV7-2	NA	CASSSDPLPYNEQFF
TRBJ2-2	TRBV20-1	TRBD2	CSARTSGDPNTGELFF
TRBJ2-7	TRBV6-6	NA	CASSPGSRNYEQYF
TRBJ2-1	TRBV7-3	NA	CASSLRGGGSSYNEQFF
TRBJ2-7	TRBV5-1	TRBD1	CASSLSVQGLSYEQYF
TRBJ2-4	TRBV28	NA	CASMGERVSAKNIQYF
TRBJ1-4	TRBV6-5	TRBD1	CASSPTGGWGRNEKLFF
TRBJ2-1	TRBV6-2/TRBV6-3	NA	CAMSTSSYNEQFF
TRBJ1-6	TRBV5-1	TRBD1	CASSRQGVASYNSPLHF
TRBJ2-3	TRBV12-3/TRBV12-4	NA	CASSLRGRSTDTQYF
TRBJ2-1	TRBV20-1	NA	CSATPPPSYNEQFF
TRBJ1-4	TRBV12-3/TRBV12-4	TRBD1	CASSNLDRDEKLFF
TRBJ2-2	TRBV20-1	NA	CSATNPGSRTGELFF
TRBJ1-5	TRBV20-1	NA	CSAYRPTTYSNQPQHF
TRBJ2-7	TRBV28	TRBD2	CASSDSGRVAYEQYF
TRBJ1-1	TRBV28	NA	CASPPAGTPEGLNTETFF
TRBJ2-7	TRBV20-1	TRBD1	CSARVGDRGYEQYF
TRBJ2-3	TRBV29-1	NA	CSATLGRAQPF
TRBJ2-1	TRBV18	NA	CASSSDGSSYNEQFF
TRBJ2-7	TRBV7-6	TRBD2	CASSLRGPGQSGTSGYEQYF
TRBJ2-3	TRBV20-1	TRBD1	CSARDVQGGSTDTQYF
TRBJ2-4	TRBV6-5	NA	CASSAGLKANIQYF
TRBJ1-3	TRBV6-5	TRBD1	CASRGAGQGTGNTIYF
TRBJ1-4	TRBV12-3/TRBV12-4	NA	CASSLSVATNEKLFF
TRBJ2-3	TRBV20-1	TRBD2	CSARDNALAGGPGSTDTQYF
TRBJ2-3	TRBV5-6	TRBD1	CASSGGQGAVADTQYF
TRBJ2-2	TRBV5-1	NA	CASSLVRINTGELFF
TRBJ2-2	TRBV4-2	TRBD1	CASSHPGQVKELFF
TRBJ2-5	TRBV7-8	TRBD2	CASSATSGYQETQYF
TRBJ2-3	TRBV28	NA	CASSFGGASGGLPQYF
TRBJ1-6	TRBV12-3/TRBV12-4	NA	CASSPDSTYNSPLHF
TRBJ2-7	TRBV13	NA	CASSSERYEQYF
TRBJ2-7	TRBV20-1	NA	CSASSGSSYEQYF
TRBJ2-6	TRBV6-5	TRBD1	CASSPRGPGANVLTF
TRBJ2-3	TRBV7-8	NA	CASSLSRWLGTDTQYF
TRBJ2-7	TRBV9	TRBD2	CASSVSTSGSYEQYF
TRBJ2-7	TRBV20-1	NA	CSARGPSLEQYF
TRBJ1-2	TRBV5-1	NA	CASSVDTDYYGYTF
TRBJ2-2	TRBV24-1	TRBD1	CATSDLGTGKNTGELFF
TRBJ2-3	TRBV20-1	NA	CSARAVVVGRGSLVGTDTQYF
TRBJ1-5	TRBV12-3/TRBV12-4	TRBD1	CASSFGQGIPEPQHF
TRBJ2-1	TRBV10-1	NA	CASSERRYNEQFF